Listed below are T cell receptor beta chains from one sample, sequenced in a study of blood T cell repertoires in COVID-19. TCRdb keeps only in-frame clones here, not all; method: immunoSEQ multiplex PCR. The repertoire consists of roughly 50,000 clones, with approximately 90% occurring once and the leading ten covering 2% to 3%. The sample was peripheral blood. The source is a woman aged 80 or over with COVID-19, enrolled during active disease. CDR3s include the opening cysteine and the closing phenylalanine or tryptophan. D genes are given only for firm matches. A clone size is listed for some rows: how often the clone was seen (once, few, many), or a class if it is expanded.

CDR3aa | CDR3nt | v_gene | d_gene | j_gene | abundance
CASSLHRGRAGELFF | TGTGCCAGCAGTTTACACAGGGGGCGCGCCGGGGAGCTGTTTTTT | TRBV28 | TRBD1 | TRBJ2-2 | few
CASSNNRGADNQPQHF | TGTGCCAGTAGTAACAACAGGGGAGCGGACAATCAGCCCCAGCATTTT | TRBV19 | TRBD1 | TRBJ1-5 | -
CASPGQDYNSPLHF | TGTGCCAGCCCGGGACAGGACTATAATTCACCCCTCCACTTT | TRBV25-1 | TRBD1 | TRBJ1-6 | medium-sized
CASRLTGGLYGYTF | TGTGCCAGCAGGCTGACAGGGGGCCTCTATGGCTACACCTTC | TRBV28 | TRBD1 | TRBJ1-2 | once
CASSLRQGTDTQYF | TGTGCCAGCAGCTTACGACAGGGGACCGATACGCAGTATTTT | TRBV5-6 | TRBD1 | TRBJ2-3 | -
CASSHSYRAVTDTQYF | TGTGCCAGCAGCCATTCTTACAGGGCAGTCACAGATACGCAGTATTTT | TRBV3-1/TRBV3-2 | - | TRBJ2-3 | -
CASSWPLSGAGNTIYF | TGTGCCAGCAGTTGGCCCCTATCAGGGGCTGGAAACACCATATATTTT | TRBV28 | - | TRBJ1-3 | once
CASSFPGTRSYEQYF | TGTGCCAGCAGTTTTCCGGGGACTAGGTCCTACGAGCAGTACTTC | TRBV28 | TRBD2 | TRBJ2-7 | -
CASSHQRGSYEQYF | TGTGCCAGCAGCCACCAGCGGGGCTCCTACGAGCAGTACTTC | TRBV11-2 | TRBD2 | TRBJ2-7 | -
CASSTGLAFGEQFF | TGTGCCAGCAGCACCGGACTAGCTTTTGGCGAGCAGTTCTTC | TRBV11-2 | TRBD2 | TRBJ2-1 | -
CASSTGLAVSSYNEQFF | TGTGCCAGTAGTACCGGACTAGCGGTGAGCTCCTACAATGAGCAGTTCTTC | TRBV19 | TRBD2 | TRBJ2-1 | -
CAISAMLAGGQNTGELFF | TGTGCCATCAGTGCGATGCTAGCGGGGGGTCAGAACACCGGGGAGCTGTTTTTT | TRBV10-3 | TRBD2 | TRBJ2-2 | -
CASSASGRGYLETQYF | TGTGCCAGCAGCGCCTCCGGGAGGGGGTACTTAGAGACCCAGTACTTC | TRBV7-3 | TRBD2 | TRBJ2-5 | -
CASSFLGDSPLHF | TGTGCCAGCAGCTTCCTGGGCGATTCACCCCTCCACTTT | TRBV7-9 | - | TRBJ1-6 | once
CASSAGTESSYNSPLHF | TGTGCCAGCAGCGCCGGGACAGAGAGCTCCTATAATTCACCCCTCCACTTT | TRBV9 | TRBD1 | TRBJ1-6 | -
CASSLPGSNQPQHF | TGTGCCAGCAGTCTCCCAGGGTCCAATCAGCCCCAGCATTTT | TRBV28 | - | TRBJ1-5 | once
CASSQASSVGTQYF | TGTGCCAGCAGCCAAGCATCTAGCGTCGGGACCCAGTACTTC | TRBV3-1/TRBV3-2 | - | TRBJ2-5 | -
CASSLGQGNTGELFF | TGCGCCAGCAGCTTGGGACAGGGGAACACCGGGGAGCTGTTTTTT | TRBV5-1 | TRBD1 | TRBJ2-2 | once
CASSLRQGWSSNQPQHF | TGTGCCAGCAGCTTGAGGCAGGGCTGGAGTAGCAATCAGCCCCAGCATTTT | TRBV5-6 | - | TRBJ1-5 | few
CASSYAQGGNQPQHF | TGTGCCAGCAGTTATGCACAGGGTGGCAATCAGCCCCAGCATTTT | TRBV6-5 | - | TRBJ1-5 | -
CASSPSAGTYEQYF | TGTGCCAGCTCACCCTCGGCAGGGACCTACGAGCAGTACTTC | TRBV18 | - | TRBJ2-7 | -
CASSPSSGGERNYGYTF | TGTGCCAGCTCACCAAGTTCGGGGGGTGAAAGAAACTATGGCTACACCTTC | TRBV18 | - | TRBJ1-2 | -
CASSAQILPGQGENIQYF | TGTGCCAGCAGCGCCCAGATACTGCCGGGACAGGGGGAAAACATTCAGTACTTC | TRBV9 | TRBD1 | TRBJ2-4 | -
CSALPGQRNTEAFF | TGCAGCGCACTACCGGGACAGCGGAACACTGAAGCTTTCTTT | TRBV29-1 | TRBD1 | TRBJ1-1 | -
CASSYGRVKEKLFF | TGTGCCAGCAGTTACGGCAGGGTTAAGGAAAAACTGTTTTTT | TRBV6-5 | - | TRBJ1-4 | -
CASSPGTVNEKLFF | TGTGCCAGCTCACCAGGGACAGTTAATGAAAAACTGTTTTTT | TRBV18 | TRBD1 | TRBJ1-4 | -
CASSLELAYNEQFF | TGCGCCAGCAGCTTGGAACTAGCCTACAATGAGCAGTTCTTC | TRBV5-1 | - | TRBJ2-1 | -
CASSRLTQGTNTEAFF | TGTGCCAGCAGTCGACTCACACAGGGTACGAACACTGAAGCTTTCTTT | TRBV27 | - | TRBJ1-1 | -
CASSLMGSNYGYTF | TGTGCCAGCAGCCTCATGGGCTCAAACTATGGCTACACCTTC | TRBV4-2 | - | TRBJ1-2 | -
CAWSVGQGLGFRNQPQHF | TGTGCCTGGAGTGTCGGACAGGGATTGGGGTTTCGCAATCAGCCCCAGCATTTT | TRBV30 | TRBD1 | TRBJ1-5 | -
CASSLTGGSGSNQPQHF | TGTGCCAGCAGCCTGACAGGGGGCTCAGGTAGCAATCAGCCCCAGCATTTT | TRBV3-1/TRBV3-2 | TRBD1 | TRBJ1-5 | few
CASSPSGSYQTQYF | TGCGCCAGCAGCCCCTCGGGTTCGTACCAGACCCAGTACTTC | TRBV5-1 | - | TRBJ2-5 | -
CASSPDRVAGELFF | TGTGCCAGCAGCCCCGACAGGGTGGCCGGGGAGCTGTTTTTT | TRBV7-2 | TRBD1 | TRBJ2-2 | few
CASSLGPGLVYEQYF | TGTGCCAGCAGCTTAGGGCCGGGACTAGTCTACGAGCAGTACTTC | TRBV7-8 | TRBD2 | TRBJ2-7 | -
CASSLSQRLEGYTF | TGTGCCAGCAGCCTAAGCCAGAGGCTCGAGGGCTACACCTTC | TRBV5-4 | - | TRBJ1-2 | -
CATKRWAERTDTQYF | TGTGCCACCAAGCGGTGGGCGGAGCGCACAGATACGCAGTATTTT | TRBV5-8 | - | TRBJ2-3 | -
CASSAGTSGKNEQFF | TGTGCCAGCAGTGCCGGGACTAGCGGGAAGAATGAGCAGTTCTTC | TRBV6-6 | TRBD2 | TRBJ2-1 | -
CASSSQAQASIPLF | TGCGCCAGCAGCTCACAAGCCCAGGCCTCCATTCCTCTCTTC | TRBV5-1 | - | TRBJ1-2 | -
CASKDRPFLNQPQHF | TGTGCCAGCAAGGACAGACCTTTCCTAAATCAGCCCCAGCATTTT | TRBV19 | - | TRBJ1-5 | few
CASSRTSSSYNEQFF | TGTGCCAGCAGCCGGACTTCTAGCTCCTACAATGAGCAGTTCTTC | TRBV9 | - | TRBJ2-1 | -
CASSYSFQGATEAFF | TGTGCCAGCAGTTACTCGTTTCAGGGTGCCACTGAAGCTTTCTTT | TRBV6-5 | - | TRBJ1-1 | -
CASSFGRRSSTDTQYF | TGTGCCAGCAGTTTCGGTCGGAGGAGTAGCACAGATACGCAGTATTTT | TRBV6-5 | - | TRBJ2-3 | -
CASSAGTETSYNSPLHF | TGTGCCAGCAGCGCCGGGACAGAAACCTCCTATAATTCACCCCTCCACTTT | TRBV9 | TRBD1 | TRBJ1-6 | once
CASSPTGQTTLSGNTIYF | TGCGCCAGCAGCCCAACCGGACAGACGACACTCTCTGGAAACACCATATATTTT | TRBV5-1 | - | TRBJ1-3 | -
CASSPRLAAAYNEQFF | TGTGCCAGCAGCCCCCGGCTAGCGGCAGCCTACAATGAGCAGTTCTTC | TRBV7-9 | TRBD2 | TRBJ2-1 | -
CASQTGGGSNQPQHF | TGTGCCAGCCAAACCGGGGGAGGGTCAAATCAGCCCCAGCATTTT | TRBV28 | - | TRBJ1-5 | -
CASSPSRGPEGYTF | TGTGCCAGCTCACCATCGAGGGGGCCGGAGGGCTACACCTTC | TRBV18 | TRBD1 | TRBJ1-2 | -
CASSPGSGNTIYF | TGCGCCAGCTCTCCAGGGTCTGGAAACACCATATATTTT | TRBV5-1 | - | TRBJ1-3 | -
CASSFTGQGPSYEQYF | TGTGCCAGCTCGTTCACCGGACAGGGACCGTCCTACGAGCAGTACTTC | TRBV18 | TRBD1 | TRBJ2-7 | few
CASSGYGTGVDEQYF | TGTGCCAGCAGCGGCTACGGGACAGGGGTCGACGAGCAGTACTTC | TRBV9 | TRBD1 | TRBJ2-7 | once
CASSQSKLVGGNTEAFF | TGTGCCAGCAGCCAAAGTAAGCTTGTAGGGGGGAACACTGAAGCTTTCTTT | TRBV16 | - | TRBJ1-1 | once
CASSPRFEGLKTQYF | TGTGCCAGCAGCCCCCGATTTGAGGGCTTGAAGACCCAGTACTTC | TRBV7-8 | - | TRBJ2-5 | -
CAIKSRDSSYEQYF | TGTGCCATAAAATCCCGGGACAGCTCCTACGAGCAGTACTTC | TRBV6-6 | TRBD1 | TRBJ2-7 | -